This record covers a single T cell receptor (beta chain). Per the study methods: Estimation of nucleated cell counts was performed using reference gene primer amplification. Profiled with immunoSEQ multiplex PCR; TCRdb holds only in-frame clones, not every one. The V and J calls and clone size come from that table; D and trimming were worked out from the DNA. This sample yields about 150,000 clones, of which about 86% are seen a single time; approximately 19% belongs to the top ten. This record belongs to a study of blood T cell repertoires in COVID-19. In the study overall: PBMCs, B-cell-depleted T cells, or T cells were the source of the cDNA or gDNA that made up the material.

Looked up from germline, CDR1 is MNHNY and CDR2 is SVGAGI (reference sequence). V lost 6 bases and J lost 1, with 18 bases in between. This CDR3 has 16 amino acids. Sequenced material: peripheral blood. The clonotype was recovered from a woman in her 70s who had recovered from COVID-19. The chain uses TRBV6-6 and TRBJ1-1; D perhaps matches TRBD1 (6 bases). CDR3 protein: CASSALGGRANTEAFF. CDR3 sequence (DNA): TGTGCCAGCAGCGCACTAGGGGGGAGGGCGAACACTGAAGCTTTCTTT.